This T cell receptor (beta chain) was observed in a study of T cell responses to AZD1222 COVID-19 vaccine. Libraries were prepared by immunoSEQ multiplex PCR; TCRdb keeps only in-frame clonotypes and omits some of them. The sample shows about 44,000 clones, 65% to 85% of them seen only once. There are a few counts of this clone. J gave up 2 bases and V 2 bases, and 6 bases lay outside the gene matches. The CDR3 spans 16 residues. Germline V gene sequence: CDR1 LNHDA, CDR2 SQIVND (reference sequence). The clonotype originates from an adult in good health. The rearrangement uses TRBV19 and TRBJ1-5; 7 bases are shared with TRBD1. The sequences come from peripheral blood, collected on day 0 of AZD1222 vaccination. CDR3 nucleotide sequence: TGTGCCAGTAGTATATCCGAGACAGGGCGCAATCAGCCCCAGCATTTT. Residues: CASSISETGRNQPQHF.